This paragraph reports one TCR beta chain. This sample is drawn from a study of blood T cell repertoires in COVID-19. The V and J ends lost 1 base and 4 bases respectively, with 7 bases between them. The CDR3 runs to 14 residues. The germline V gene has CDR1 LNHDA and CDR2 SQIVND (reference sequence). Profiled with immunoSEQ multiplex PCR; TCRdb holds only in-frame clones, not every one. Counted here are some 140,000 clones, over 70% occurring once; the ten biggest clones make up about a fifth. Sample: peripheral blood. The gene calls are TRBV19 and TRBJ2-2; D is perhaps TRBD1 (5 bases). The sequence derives from a man aged 80 or over with acute or convalescent COVID-19. The CDR3 spells CASSIGQSTGELFF. CDR3 DNA: TGTGCCAGTAGTATAGGACAGAGCACCGGGGAGCTGTTTTTT.